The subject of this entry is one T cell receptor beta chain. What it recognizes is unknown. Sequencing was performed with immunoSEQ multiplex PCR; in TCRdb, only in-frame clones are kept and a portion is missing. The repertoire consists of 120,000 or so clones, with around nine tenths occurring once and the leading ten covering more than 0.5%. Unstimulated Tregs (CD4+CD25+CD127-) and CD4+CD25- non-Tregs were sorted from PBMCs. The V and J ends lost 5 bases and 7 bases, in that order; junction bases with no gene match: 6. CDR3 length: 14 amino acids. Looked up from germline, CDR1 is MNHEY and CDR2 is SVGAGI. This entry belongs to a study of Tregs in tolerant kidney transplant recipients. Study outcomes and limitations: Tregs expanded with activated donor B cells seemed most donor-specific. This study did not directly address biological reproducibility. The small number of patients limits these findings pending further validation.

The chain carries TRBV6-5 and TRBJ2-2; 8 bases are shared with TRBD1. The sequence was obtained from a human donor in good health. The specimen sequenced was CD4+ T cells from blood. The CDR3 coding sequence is TGTGCCAGCAGTGGGAACAGGGGGGTCGGGGAGCTGTTTTTT. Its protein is CASSGNRGVGELFF.